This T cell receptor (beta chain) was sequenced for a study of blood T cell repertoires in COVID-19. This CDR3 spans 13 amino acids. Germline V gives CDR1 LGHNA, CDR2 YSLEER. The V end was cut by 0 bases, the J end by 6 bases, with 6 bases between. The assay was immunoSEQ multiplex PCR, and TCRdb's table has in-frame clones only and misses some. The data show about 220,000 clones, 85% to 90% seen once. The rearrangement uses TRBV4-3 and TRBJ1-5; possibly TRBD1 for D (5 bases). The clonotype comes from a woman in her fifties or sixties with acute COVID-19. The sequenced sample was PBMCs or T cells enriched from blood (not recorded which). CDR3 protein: CASSQDGGQPQHF. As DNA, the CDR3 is TGCGCCAGCAGCCAAGACGGGGGTCAGCCCCAGCATTTT.